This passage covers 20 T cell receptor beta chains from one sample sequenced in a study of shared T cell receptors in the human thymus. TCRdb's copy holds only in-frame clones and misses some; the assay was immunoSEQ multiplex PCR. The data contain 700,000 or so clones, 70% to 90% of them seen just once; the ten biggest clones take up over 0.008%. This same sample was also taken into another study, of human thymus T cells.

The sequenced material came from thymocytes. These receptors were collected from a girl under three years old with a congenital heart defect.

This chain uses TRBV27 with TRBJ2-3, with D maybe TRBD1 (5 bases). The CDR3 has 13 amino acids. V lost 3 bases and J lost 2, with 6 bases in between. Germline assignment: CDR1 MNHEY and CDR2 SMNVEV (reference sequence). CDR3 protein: CASSFRDTDTQYF. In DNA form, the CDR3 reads TGTGCCAGCAGTTTCAGGGACACAGATACGCAGTATTTT.

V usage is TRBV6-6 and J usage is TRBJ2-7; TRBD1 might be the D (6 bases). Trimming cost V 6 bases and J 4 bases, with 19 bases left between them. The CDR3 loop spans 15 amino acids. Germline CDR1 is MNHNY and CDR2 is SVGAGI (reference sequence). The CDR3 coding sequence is TGTGCCAGCAGGATACCCGGGACACCATCGTACGAGCAGTACTTC. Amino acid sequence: CASRIPGTPSYEQYF.

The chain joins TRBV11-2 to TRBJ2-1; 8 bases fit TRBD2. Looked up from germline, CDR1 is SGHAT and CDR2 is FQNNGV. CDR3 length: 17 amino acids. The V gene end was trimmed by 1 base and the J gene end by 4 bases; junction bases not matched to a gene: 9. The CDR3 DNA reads TGTGCCAGCAGCTTAGTGAGGCGGGGGGCGCAGTACAATGAGCAGTTCTTC. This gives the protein CASSLVRRGAQYNEQFF.

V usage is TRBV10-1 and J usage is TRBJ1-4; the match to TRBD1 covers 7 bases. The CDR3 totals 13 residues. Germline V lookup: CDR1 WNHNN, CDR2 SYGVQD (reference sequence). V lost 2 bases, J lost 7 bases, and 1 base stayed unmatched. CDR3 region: CASSERQGEKLFF. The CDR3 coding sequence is TGCGCCAGCAGTGAGCGACAGGGTGAAAAACTGTTTTTT.

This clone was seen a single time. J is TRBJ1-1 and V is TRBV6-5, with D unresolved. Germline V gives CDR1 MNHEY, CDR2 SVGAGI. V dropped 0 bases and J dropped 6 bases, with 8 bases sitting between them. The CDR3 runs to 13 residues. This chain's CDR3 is CASSYSIEAEAFF. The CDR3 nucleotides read TGTGCCAGCAGTTACTCCATAGAGGCTGAAGCTTTCTTT.

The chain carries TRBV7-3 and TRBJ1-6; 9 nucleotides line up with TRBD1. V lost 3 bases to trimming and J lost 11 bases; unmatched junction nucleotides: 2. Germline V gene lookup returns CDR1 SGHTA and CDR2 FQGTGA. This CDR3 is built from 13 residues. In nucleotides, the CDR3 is TGTGCCAGCAGCTTGGACAGGGGTGCACCCCTCCACTTT. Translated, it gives CASSLDRGAPLHF.

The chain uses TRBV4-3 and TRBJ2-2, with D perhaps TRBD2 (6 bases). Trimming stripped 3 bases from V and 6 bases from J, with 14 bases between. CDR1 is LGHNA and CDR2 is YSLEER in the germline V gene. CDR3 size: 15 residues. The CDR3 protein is CASSHLLAWAGELFF. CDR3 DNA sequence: TGCGCCAGCAGCCATTTACTAGCTTGGGCCGGGGAGCTGTTTTTT.

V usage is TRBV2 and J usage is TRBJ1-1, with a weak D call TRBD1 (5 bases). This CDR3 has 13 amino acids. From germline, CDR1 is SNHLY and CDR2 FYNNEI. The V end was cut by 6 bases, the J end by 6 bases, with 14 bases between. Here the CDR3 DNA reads TGTGCCAGCAGGGACACCAAAAGCCCTGAAGCTTTCTTT. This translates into CASRDTKSPEAFF.

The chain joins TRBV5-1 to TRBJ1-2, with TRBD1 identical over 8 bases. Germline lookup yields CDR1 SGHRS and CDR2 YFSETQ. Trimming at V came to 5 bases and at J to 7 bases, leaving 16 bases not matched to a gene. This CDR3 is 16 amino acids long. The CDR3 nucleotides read TGCGCCAGCAGTCACCCTCGGATACAGGGGGACTCTGGCTACACCTTC. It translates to CASSHPRIQGDSGYTF.

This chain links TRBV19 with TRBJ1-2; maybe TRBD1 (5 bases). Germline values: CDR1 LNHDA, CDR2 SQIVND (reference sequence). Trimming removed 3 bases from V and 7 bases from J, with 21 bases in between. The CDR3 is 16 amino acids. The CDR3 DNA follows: TGTGCCAGTAGTATGAGGATTTTTAGGCAGGGTTGTGGCTACACCTTC. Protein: CASSMRIFRQGCGYTF.

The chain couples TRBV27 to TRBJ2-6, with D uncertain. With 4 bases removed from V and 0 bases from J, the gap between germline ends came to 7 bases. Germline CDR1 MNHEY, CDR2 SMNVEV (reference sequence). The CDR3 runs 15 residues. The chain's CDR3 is CASSSPSSGANVLTF. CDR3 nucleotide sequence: TGTGCCAGCAGTTCCCCCAGCTCTGGGGCCAACGTCCTGACTTTC.

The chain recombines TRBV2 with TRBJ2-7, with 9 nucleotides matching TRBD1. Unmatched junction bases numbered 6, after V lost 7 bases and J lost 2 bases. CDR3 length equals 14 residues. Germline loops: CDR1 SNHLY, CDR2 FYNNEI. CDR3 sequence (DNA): TGTGCCAGCACCCGGGGACAGGGAGCCTACGAGCAGTACTTC. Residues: CASTRGQGAYEQYF.

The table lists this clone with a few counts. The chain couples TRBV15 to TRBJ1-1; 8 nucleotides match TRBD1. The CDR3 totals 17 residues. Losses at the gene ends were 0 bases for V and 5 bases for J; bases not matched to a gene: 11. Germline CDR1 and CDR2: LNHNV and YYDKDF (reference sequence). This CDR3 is CATSREVPRQGLTEAFF. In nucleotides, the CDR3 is TGTGCCACCAGCAGAGAAGTACCGAGACAGGGGTTGACTGAAGCTTTCTTT.

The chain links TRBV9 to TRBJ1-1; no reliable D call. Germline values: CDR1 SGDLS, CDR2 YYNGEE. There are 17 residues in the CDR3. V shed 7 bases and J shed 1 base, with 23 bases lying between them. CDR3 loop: CASRPSASGSTNTEAFF. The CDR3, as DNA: TGTGCCAGCCGCCCCAGCGCTTCGGGGTCCACGAACACTGAAGCTTTCTTT.

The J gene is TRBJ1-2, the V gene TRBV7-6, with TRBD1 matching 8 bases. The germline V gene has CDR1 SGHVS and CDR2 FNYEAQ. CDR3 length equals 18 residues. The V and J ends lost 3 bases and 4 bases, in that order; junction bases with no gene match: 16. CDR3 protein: CASSFSRGVRGLGYGYTF. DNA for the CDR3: TGTGCCAGCAGCTTTAGTAGGGGGGTCAGGGGGCTCGGCTATGGCTACACCTTC.

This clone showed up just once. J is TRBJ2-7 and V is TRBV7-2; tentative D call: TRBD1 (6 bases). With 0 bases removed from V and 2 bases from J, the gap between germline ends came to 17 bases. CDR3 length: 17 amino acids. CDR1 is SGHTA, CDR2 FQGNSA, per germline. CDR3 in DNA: TGTGCCAGCAGCTTAGCGCAGGCTAGGGACAAGCCCTACGAGCAGTACTTC. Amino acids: CASSLAQARDKPYEQYF.

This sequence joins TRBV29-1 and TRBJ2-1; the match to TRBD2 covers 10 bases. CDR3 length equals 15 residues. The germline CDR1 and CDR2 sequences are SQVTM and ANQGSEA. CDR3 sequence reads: CKASGGLPTYNEQFF. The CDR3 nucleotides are TGCAAGGCTAGCGGGGGCCTTCCGACTTACAATGAGCAGTTCTTC.

In DNA, the CDR3 is TGCGCCAGCCAAGGGGTGACAGGGGCCGAGCAGTTCTTC. Translating gives CASQGVTGAEQFF. The J gene is TRBJ2-1, the V gene TRBV23-1, with TRBD1 matching 8 bases. TRBV23-1 is placed among ORFs of uncertain function. CDR3 length equals 13 residues. Germline trimming cut 8 bases from V and 10 bases from J; bases unmatched to any gene: 10.

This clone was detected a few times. In DNA form, the CDR3 reads TGTGCCAGCAGCTTAGGCGGCCCAAGCACAGATACGCAGTATTTT. It is translated as CASSLGGPSTDTQYF. This chain connects TRBV7-2 to TRBJ2-3; D gene ambiguous. V was cut by 1 base and J by 0 bases, with 8 bases left in between. This CDR3 comprises 15 residues. Germline values: CDR1 SGHTA, CDR2 FQGNSA. Based on the CDR3 plus reference TRBV7-2 and TRBJ2-3, the full variable domain is GAGVSQSPSNKVTEKGKDVELRCDPISGHTALYWYRQSLGQGLEFLIYFQGNSAPDKSGLPSDRFSAERTGGSVSTLTIQRTQQEDSAVYLCASSLGGPSTDTQYFGPGTRLTVL.

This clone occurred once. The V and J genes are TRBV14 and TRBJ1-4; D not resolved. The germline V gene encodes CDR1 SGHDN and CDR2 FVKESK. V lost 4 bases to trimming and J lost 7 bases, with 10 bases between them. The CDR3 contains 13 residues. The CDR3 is CASSRVRSEKLFF. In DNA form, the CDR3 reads TGTGCCAGCAGCCGAGTTAGGAGTGAAAAACTGTTTTTT.